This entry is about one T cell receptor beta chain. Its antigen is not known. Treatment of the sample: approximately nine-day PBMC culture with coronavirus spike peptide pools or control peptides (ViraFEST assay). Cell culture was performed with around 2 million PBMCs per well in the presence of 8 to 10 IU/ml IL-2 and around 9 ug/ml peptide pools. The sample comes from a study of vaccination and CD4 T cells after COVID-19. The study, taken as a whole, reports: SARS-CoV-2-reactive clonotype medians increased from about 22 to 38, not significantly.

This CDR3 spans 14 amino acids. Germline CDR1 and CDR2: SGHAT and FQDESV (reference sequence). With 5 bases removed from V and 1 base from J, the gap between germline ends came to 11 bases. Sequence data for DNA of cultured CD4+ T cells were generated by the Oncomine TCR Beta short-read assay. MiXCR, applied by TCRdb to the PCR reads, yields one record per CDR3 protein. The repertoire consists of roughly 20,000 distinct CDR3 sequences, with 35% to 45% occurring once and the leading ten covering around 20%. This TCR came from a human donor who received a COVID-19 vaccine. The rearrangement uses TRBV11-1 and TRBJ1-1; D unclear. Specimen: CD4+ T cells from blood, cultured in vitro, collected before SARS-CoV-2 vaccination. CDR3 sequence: CASSLRPGNTEAFF. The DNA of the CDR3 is TGTGCCAGCAGCCTACGCCCAGGGAACACTGAAGCTTTCTTT.